These 24 T cell receptor beta chains were sequenced from one sample in a study of blood T cell repertoires in COVID-19. Profiling relied on immunoSEQ multiplex PCR, and the TCRdb table lists in-frame clones only, not all of them. Of over 85,000 clones listed, about 85% were seen once; the top ten hold roughly 3%. Sequencing was carried out using peripheral blood. The source is a woman aged 80 or over with COVID-19, enrolled during active disease.

The chain links TRBV7-3 to TRBJ2-1; no firm D call. V dropped 1 base and J dropped 0 bases, with 7 bases sitting between them. The CDR3 spans 15 residues. Germline CDR1 is SGHTA and CDR2 is FQGTGA. CDR3 residues: CASSLSSDSYNEQFF. In nucleotides, the CDR3 is TGTGCCAGCAGCTTAAGCTCAGACTCCTACAATGAGCAGTTCTTC.

The chain couples TRBV18 to TRBJ2-7; 9 bases agree with TRBD2. The CDR3 consists of 16 residues. Germline V CDR1 and CDR2: KGHSH, LQKENI. V trimming: 3 bases; J trimming: 2 bases; junction bases outside the gene matches: 8. The CDR3 loop is CASSPVLAGRTYEQYF. The CDR3 region has the DNA TGTGCCAGCTCACCGGTACTAGCGGGTCGTACCTACGAGCAGTACTTC.

This sequence joins TRBV9 and TRBJ2-3; TRBD1 agrees at 8 bases. Germline V lookup: CDR1 SGDLS, CDR2 YYNGEE. V was clipped by 2 bases and J by 0 bases; unmatched bases: 2. The CDR3 contains 15 residues. The CDR3 protein is CASSVTGGSTDTQYF. The CDR3 DNA reads TGTGCCAGCAGCGTCACAGGGGGGAGCACAGATACGCAGTATTTT. The complete variable domain, with remaining parts taken from reference TRBV9 and TRBJ2-3, reads DSGVTQTPKHLITATGQRVTLRCSPRSGDLSVYWYQQSLDQGLQFLIQYYNGEERAKGNILERFSAQQFPDLHSELNLSSLELGDSALYFCASSVTGGSTDTQYFGPGTRLTVL.

J is TRBJ2-3 and V is TRBV3-1 (or the pseudogene TRBV3-2), with D possibly TRBD2 on 7 matching bases. Trimming pared 2 bases from V and 3 bases from J, leaving 18 bases between. The V gene's germline CDR1 is LGHDT and CDR2 YNNKEL (reference sequence). The CDR3 length is 17 residues. Written as DNA, the CDR3 is TGTGCCAGCAGCCAAAATGAGGGGGGGCCGGGGACAGATACGCAGTATTTT. Amino acid sequence: CASSQNEGGPGTDTQYF.

This clone occurred a few times. The chain joins TRBV6-5 to TRBJ2-7; 7 bases agree with TRBD2. V lost 8 bases and J lost 5; bases outside the gene matches: 6. This CDR3 region has 12 residues. Germline V gene sequence: CDR1 MNHEY, CDR2 SVGAGI. CDR3 DNA: TGTGCCAGCGGGGGGGTTGAGAACGAGCAGTACTTC. This sequence encodes CASGGVENEQYF.

This clone is a singleton in its sample. The gene calls are TRBV6-2 or TRBV6-3 and TRBJ1-2; D unclear. Deletions cut 5 bases from V and 10 bases from J, with 14 bases between. Germline CDR1 reads MNHEY; CDR2 reads SVGEGT. This CDR3 is 12 amino acids long. The CDR3 DNA is TGTGCCAGCAGTCCCTTGGCGGGTATCTACACCTTC. Encoded protein: CASSPLAGIYTF.

This chain uses TRBV24-1 with TRBJ2-5; 8 bases match TRBD1. Germline V CDR1 and CDR2: KGHDR, SFDVKD. This CDR3 has 17 amino acids. V was pared by 3 bases and J by 1 base, with 9 bases of the junction left unmatched. The CDR3 loop is CATSDTDRVDAQETQYF. DNA for the CDR3: TGTGCCACCAGTGATACGGACAGGGTTGACGCCCAAGAGACCCAGTACTTC.

The chain recombines TRBV27 with TRBJ2-3, with 9 bases identical to TRBD2. Germline lookup yields CDR1 MNHEY and CDR2 SMNVEV (reference sequence). This CDR3 has 15 amino acids. The V gene end was trimmed by 5 bases and the J gene end by 4 bases; junction bases not matched to a gene: 7. The CDR3 sequence is CASSLGGGRADTQYF. Written as DNA, the CDR3 is TGTGCCAGCAGTCTCGGGGGCGGGAGGGCAGATACGCAGTATTTT.

CDR3 protein: CASSWVSGTGSDTQYF. CDR3 DNA sequence: TGTGCCAGCAGCTGGGTATCCGGGACAGGATCTGATACGCAGTATTTT. The rearrangement uses TRBV5-4 and TRBJ2-3; 8 nucleotides match TRBD1. Germline V gene data show CDR1 as SGHNT and CDR2 as YYREEE (reference sequence). The CDR3 length is 16 residues. V shed 3 bases and J 6 bases; nucleotides not matched to a gene: 12.

This chain links TRBV10-3 with TRBJ1-2, with 7 nucleotides matching TRBD1. The CDR3 totals 13 residues. The V gene's germline CDR1 is ENHRY and CDR2 SYGVKD. V lost 6 bases, J lost 4 bases, and 5 bases stayed unmatched. The CDR3 is CAISGRDSYGYTF. CDR3 nucleotides: TGTGCCATCAGCGGACGGGACAGCTATGGCTACACCTTC.

V and J are TRBV7-9 and TRBJ1-6; 7 bases are shared with TRBD1. This CDR3 spans 15 amino acids. Germline V gene data show CDR1 as SEHNR and CDR2 as FQNEAQ (reference sequence). V dropped 1 base and J dropped 6; count of bases not matched to a gene: 3. The CDR3 is CASSLGSGGNSPLHF. CDR3 DNA sequence: TGTGCCAGCAGCTTAGGATCAGGGGGTAATTCACCCCTCCACTTT. Complete variable domain (other parts from reference TRBV7-9 and TRBJ1-6): DTGVSQNPRHKITKRGQNVTFRCDPISEHNRLYWYRQTLGQGPEFLTYFQNEAQLEKSRLLSDRFSAERPKGSFSTLEIQRTEQGDSAMYLCASSLGSGGNSPLHFGNGTRLTVT.

The chain employs TRBV6-5 and TRBJ1-4; 9 bases line up with TRBD1. Trimming cost V 0 bases and J 5 bases; bases outside gene matches: 4. Germline assignment: CDR1 MNHEY and CDR2 SVGAGI. The CDR3 has 16 amino acids. CDR3 residues: CASSYSKGTGNEKLFF. The DNA for the CDR3 is TGTGCCAGCAGTTACTCGAAAGGGACAGGGAATGAAAAACTGTTTTTT.

This clone was detected only a few times. The chain joins TRBV9 to TRBJ1-6, with 7 bases identical to TRBD1. With 0 bases clipped from V and 5 bases from J, the junction kept 2 bases outside the gene matches. CDR1 and CDR2 (germline): SGDLS, YYNGEE. The CDR3 is made up of 15 amino acids. The DNA for the CDR3 is TGTGCCAGCAGCGTAGAGGGGACAGATAATTCACCCCTCCACTTT. It yields the protein CASSVEGTDNSPLHF.

The chain couples TRBV7-3 to TRBJ2-7; TRBD2 matches 12 bases. This CDR3 contains 16 residues. The germline CDR1 and CDR2 sequences are SGHTA and FQGTGA. J was trimmed by 1 base and V by 5 bases; bases with no gene match: 6. The CDR3 DNA is TGTGCCAGCAGCCCGAGGGGGACTAGCGGGTCCTACGAGCAGTACTTC. It translates to CASSPRGTSGSYEQYF.

This CDR3 reads CASRLGPLNAEQFF. CDR3 sequence (DNA): TGTGCAAGTCGCTTAGGGCCCTTGAATGCTGAGCAGTTCTTC. The rearrangement uses TRBV12-2 and TRBJ2-1; the D call TRBD1 from the table was never checked on the DNA. TRBV12-2 is listed as a pseudogene. The CDR3 contains 14 residues.

The V and J genes are TRBV30 and TRBJ2-4; D remains ambiguous. The CDR3 spans 16 residues. Germline CDR1 reads GTSNPN; CDR2 reads SVGIG (reference sequence). V lost 2 bases and J lost 4, with 18 bases in between. CDR3 in DNA: TGTGCCTGGAGTTGGTATACAGCTTTGCCGAAAAACATTCAGTACTTC. Translating it yields CAWSWYTALPKNIQYF.

CDR3 sequence: CASSLVQNQPQHF. The CDR3 coding sequence is TGTGCCAGCAGTTTGGTACAGAATCAGCCCCAGCATTTT. The V and J genes are TRBV12-3 or TRBV12-4 and TRBJ1-5; D is undetermined. V lost 3 bases and J 4 bases, leaving 7 bases between the germline ends. This CDR3 contains 13 residues.

This rearrangement joins TRBV4-1 to TRBJ1-1; 7 nucleotides match TRBD1. The V and J ends lost 1 base and 4 bases, in that order; junction bases with no gene match: 12. In germline, CDR1 is MGHRA, CDR2 YSYEKL. The CDR3 spans 17 residues. The CDR3 spells CASSQVWAGGLGTEAFF. The CDR3 nucleotides are TGCGCCAGCAGCCAAGTATGGGCAGGGGGGCTTGGCACTGAAGCTTTCTTT.

The chain has TRBV5-4 and TRBJ2-7, with D maybe TRBD1 (5 bases). The CDR3 spans 14 residues. In germline, CDR1 is SGHNT, CDR2 YYREEE (reference sequence). V was shortened by 0 bases and J by 5 bases, with 12 bases between the two germline ends. CDR3 sequence (DNA): TGTGCCAGCAGCTTGGGGCAGGGCAGGCACGAGCAGTACTTC. Translation gives CASSLGQGRHEQYF.

As concerns this clone: An end of the junction does not agree with germline; a read error may underlie this. CDR3 coding DNA: TGTGCCAGCAGTTTATTCGGGTACGGGCAGTACTTC. This codes for CASSLFGYGQYF. This chain connects TRBV28 to TRBJ2-7; D is unresolved. Germline CDR1 is MDHEN and CDR2 is SYDVKM. The CDR3 length is 12 residues.

The gene calls are TRBV24-1 and TRBJ2-1; the D gene is possibly TRBD2 (6 bases). Germline values: CDR1 KGHDR, CDR2 SFDVKD. Trimming removed 5 bases from V and 2 bases from J, with 12 bases in between. CDR3 size: 15 residues. The CDR3 DNA reads TGTGCCACCAGTGTGGGCGGGGCCGCCTACAATGAGCAGTTCTTC. It encodes CATSVGGAAYNEQFF.

Points on this clone: An end of the junction does not agree with germline; a read error may underlie this. The chain has TRBV7-7 and TRBJ2-7; 8 positions match TRBD1. Germline lookup yields CDR1 SSHAT and CDR2 FNYEAQ (reference sequence). The CDR3 totals 15 residues. The CDR3 spells CASSLRAGGSSEQYF. CDR3 coding DNA: TGTGCTAGCAGCTTAAGGGCAGGGGGCTCCTCCGAGCAGTACTTC.

This chain links TRBV12-3 or TRBV12-4 with TRBJ1-6; D is unresolved. Trimming removed 6 bases from V and 12 bases from J, with 9 bases in between. The CDR3 covers 11 residues. CDR3 protein: CASRRAEPLHF. CDR3 nucleotides: TGTGCCAGCAGGCGTGCGGAACCCCTCCACTTT.

This sequence joins TRBV12-5 and TRBJ2-1; 11 bases fit TRBD2. Germline V CDR1 and CDR2: LGHNT, FRNRAP. V lost 2 bases, J lost 4 bases, and 4 bases stayed unmatched. The CDR3 is 16 residues long. The CDR3 loop is CASGLSGTSGYNEQFF. The CDR3 DNA reads TGTGCTAGTGGTTTGTCCGGGACTAGCGGTTACAATGAGCAGTTCTTC.